This T cell receptor (beta chain) derives from a study of T cell responses to AZD1222 COVID-19 vaccine. General study points: There were repertoire samples only from the period after the peak T cell response. Clonal diversity may have been underestimated in mostly white British donors. Following two doses of AZD1222, Spike-specific TCR breadth and depth rose. At 160-218 and 743-854, vaccine-associated CD4 TCRs were dominant, and they spanned spike.

Trimming took off 4 bases at V and 2 bases at J, with 8 bases between the two ends. The CDR3 length is 13 residues. Per the germline V gene, CDR1 is LNHDA and CDR2 is SQIVND (reference sequence). Concerning this clone itself: Its antigen is not identified.

Assay used: immunoSEQ multiplex PCR; TCRdb lists only in-frame clones, some missing. The profile shows roughly 89,000 clones, 88% of them singletons. This rearrangement joins TRBV19 to TRBJ1-1; a weak D match, TRBD1 (5 bases). This clonotype was sampled from an adult in good health. Sequenced here: peripheral blood, sampled on day 0 of MenACWY control vaccination. CDR3 region: CASSKGPNTEAFF. Written as DNA, the CDR3 is TGTGCCAGTAGTAAGGGACCTAACACTGAAGCTTTCTTT.